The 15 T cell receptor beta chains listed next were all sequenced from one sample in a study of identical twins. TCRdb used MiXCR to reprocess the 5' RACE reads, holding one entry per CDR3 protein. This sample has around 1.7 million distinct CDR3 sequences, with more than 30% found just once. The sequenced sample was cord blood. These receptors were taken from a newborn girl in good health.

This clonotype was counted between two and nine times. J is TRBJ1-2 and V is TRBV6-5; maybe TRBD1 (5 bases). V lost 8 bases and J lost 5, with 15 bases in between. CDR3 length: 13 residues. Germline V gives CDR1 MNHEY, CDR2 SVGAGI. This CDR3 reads CASGTGVEYGYTF. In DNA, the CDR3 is TGTGCCAGCGGTACAGGAGTGGAGTATGGCTACACCTTC.

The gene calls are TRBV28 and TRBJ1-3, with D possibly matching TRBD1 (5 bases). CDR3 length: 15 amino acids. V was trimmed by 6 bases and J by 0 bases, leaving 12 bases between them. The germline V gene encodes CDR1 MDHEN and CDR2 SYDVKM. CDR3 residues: CASRPTASSGNTIYF. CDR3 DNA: TGTGCCAGCAGACCGACAGCTTCCTCTGGAAACACCATATATTTT.

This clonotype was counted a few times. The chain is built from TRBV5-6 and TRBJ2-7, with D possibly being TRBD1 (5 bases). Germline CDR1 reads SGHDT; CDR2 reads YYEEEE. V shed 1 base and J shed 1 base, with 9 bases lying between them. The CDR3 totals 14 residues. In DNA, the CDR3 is TGTGCCAGCAGCTTGTGGGGCGAGTCCTACGAGCAGTACTTC. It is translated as CASSLWGESYEQYF.

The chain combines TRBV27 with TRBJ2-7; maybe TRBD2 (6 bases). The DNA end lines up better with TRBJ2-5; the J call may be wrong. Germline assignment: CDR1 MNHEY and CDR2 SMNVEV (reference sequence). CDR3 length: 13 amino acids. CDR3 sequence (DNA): TGTGCCAGCAGTTTCCGGGGGACGGGGACCCAGTACTTC. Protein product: CASSFRGTGTQYF.

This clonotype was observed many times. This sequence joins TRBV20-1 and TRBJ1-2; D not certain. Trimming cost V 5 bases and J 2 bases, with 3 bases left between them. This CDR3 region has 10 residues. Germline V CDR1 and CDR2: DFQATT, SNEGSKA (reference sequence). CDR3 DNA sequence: TGCAGTGCTGACAACTATGGCTACACCTTC. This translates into CSADNYGYTF.

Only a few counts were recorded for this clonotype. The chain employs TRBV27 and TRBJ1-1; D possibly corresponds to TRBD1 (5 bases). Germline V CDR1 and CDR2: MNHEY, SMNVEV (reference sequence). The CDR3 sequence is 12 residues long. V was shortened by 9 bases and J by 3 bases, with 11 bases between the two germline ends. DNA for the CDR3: TGTGCCAGAGGTACAGGATACACTGAAGCTTTCTTT. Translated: CARGTGYTEAFF.

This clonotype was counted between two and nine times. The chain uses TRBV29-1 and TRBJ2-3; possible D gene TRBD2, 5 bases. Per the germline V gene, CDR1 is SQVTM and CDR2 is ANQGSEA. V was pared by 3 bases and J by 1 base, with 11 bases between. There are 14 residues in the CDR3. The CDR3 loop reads CSVDFREGTDTQYF. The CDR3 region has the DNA TGCAGCGTTGACTTCCGGGAAGGCACAGATACGCAGTATTTT.

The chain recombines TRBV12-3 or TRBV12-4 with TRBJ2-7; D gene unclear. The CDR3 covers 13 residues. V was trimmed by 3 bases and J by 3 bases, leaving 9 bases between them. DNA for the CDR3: TGTGCCAGCAGTTTCCGACGGTACTACGAGCAGTACTTC. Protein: CASSFRRYYEQYF.

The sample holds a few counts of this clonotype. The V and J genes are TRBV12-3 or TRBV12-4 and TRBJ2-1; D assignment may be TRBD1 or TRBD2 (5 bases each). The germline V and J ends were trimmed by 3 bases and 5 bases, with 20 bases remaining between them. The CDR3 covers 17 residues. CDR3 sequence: CASSLTLGERKNNEQFF. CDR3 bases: TGTGCCAGCAGTTTGACCTTGGGGGAGCGAAAGAACAATGAGCAGTTCTTC.

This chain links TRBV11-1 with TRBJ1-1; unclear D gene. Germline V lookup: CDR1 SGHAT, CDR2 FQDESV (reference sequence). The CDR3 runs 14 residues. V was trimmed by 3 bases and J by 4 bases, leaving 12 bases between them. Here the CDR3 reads CASSFGGWVTEAFF. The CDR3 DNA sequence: TGTGCCAGCAGCTTCGGAGGGTGGGTCACTGAAGCTTTCTTT.

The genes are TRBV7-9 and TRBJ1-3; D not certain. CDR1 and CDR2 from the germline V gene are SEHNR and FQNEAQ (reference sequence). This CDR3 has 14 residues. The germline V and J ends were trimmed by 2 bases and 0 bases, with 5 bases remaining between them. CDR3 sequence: CASSLRDSGNTIYF. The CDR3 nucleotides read TGTGCCAGCAGCTTACGGGACTCTGGAAACACCATATATTTT. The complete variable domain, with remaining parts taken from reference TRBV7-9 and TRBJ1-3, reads DTGVSQNPRHKITKRGQNVTFRCDPISEHNRLYWYRQTLGQGPEFLTYFQNEAQLEKSRLLSDRFSAERPKGSFSTLEIQRTEQGDSAMYLCASSLRDSGNTIYFGEGSWLTVV.

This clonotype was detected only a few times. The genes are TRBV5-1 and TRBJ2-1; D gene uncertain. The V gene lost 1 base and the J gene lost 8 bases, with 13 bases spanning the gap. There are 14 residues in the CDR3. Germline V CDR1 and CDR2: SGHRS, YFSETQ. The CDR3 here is CASSLNGFSDEQFF. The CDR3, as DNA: TGCGCCAGCAGCTTGAACGGGTTCAGCGATGAGCAGTTCTTC.

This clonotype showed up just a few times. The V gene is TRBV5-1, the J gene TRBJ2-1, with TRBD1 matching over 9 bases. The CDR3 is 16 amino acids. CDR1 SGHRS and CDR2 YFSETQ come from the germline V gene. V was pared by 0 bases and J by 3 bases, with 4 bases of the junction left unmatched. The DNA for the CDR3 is TGCGCCAGCAGCTTGGCATGGACAGGGGACTACAATGAGCAGTTCTTC. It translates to CASSLAWTGDYNEQFF.

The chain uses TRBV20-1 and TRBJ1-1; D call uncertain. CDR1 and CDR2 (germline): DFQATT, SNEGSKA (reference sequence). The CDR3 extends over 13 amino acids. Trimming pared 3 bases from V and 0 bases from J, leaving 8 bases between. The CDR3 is CSASLDMNTEAFF. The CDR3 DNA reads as TGCAGTGCTAGTCTAGACATGAACACTGAAGCTTTCTTT.

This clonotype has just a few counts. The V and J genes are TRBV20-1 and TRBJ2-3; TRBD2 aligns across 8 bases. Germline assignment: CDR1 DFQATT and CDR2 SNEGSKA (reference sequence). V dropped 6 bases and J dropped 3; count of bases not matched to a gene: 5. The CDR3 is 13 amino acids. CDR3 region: CSAVLAVTDTQYF. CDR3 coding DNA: TGCAGTGCCGTACTAGCGGTGACAGATACGCAGTATTTT.